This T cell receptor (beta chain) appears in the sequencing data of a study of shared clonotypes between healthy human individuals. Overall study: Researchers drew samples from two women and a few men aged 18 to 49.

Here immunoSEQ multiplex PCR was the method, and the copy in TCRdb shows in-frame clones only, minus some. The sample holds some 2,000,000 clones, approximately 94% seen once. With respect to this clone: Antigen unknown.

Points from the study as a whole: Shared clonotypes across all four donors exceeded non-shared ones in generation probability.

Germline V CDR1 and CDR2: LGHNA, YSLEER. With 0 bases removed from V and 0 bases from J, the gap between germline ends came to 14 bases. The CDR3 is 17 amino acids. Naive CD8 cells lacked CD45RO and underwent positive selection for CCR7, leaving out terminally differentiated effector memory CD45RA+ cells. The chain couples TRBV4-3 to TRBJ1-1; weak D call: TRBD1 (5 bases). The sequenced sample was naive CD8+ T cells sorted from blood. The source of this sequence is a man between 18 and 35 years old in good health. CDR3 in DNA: TGCGCCAGCAGCCAAGATGTGACAGAAAACATGAACACTGAAGCTTTCTTT. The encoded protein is CASSQDVTENMNTEAFF.